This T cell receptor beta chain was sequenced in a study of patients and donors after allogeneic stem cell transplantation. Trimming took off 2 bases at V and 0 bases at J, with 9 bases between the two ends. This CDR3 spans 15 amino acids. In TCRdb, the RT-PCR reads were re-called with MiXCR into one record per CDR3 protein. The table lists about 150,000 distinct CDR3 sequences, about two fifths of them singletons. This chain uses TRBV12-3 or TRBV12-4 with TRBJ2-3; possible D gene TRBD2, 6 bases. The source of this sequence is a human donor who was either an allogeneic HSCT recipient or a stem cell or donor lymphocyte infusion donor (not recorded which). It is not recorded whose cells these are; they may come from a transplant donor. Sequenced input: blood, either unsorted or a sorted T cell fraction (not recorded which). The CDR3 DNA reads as TGTGCCAGCAGTTTACCAGCGGGTAGCACAGATACGCAGTATTTT. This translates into CASSLPAGSTDTQYF.